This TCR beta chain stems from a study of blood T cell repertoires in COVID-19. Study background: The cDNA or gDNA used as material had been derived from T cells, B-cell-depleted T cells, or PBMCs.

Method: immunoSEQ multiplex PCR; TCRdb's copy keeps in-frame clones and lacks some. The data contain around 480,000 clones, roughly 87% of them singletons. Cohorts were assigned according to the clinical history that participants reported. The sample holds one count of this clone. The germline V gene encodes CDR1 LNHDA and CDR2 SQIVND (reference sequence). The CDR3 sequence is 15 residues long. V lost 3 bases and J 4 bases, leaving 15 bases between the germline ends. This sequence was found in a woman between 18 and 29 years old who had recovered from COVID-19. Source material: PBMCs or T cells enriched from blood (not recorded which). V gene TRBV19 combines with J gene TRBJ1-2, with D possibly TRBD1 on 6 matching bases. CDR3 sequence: CASSMREGEPYGYTF. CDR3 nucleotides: TGTGCCAGTAGTATGAGGGAGGGGGAGCCCTATGGCTACACCTTC.